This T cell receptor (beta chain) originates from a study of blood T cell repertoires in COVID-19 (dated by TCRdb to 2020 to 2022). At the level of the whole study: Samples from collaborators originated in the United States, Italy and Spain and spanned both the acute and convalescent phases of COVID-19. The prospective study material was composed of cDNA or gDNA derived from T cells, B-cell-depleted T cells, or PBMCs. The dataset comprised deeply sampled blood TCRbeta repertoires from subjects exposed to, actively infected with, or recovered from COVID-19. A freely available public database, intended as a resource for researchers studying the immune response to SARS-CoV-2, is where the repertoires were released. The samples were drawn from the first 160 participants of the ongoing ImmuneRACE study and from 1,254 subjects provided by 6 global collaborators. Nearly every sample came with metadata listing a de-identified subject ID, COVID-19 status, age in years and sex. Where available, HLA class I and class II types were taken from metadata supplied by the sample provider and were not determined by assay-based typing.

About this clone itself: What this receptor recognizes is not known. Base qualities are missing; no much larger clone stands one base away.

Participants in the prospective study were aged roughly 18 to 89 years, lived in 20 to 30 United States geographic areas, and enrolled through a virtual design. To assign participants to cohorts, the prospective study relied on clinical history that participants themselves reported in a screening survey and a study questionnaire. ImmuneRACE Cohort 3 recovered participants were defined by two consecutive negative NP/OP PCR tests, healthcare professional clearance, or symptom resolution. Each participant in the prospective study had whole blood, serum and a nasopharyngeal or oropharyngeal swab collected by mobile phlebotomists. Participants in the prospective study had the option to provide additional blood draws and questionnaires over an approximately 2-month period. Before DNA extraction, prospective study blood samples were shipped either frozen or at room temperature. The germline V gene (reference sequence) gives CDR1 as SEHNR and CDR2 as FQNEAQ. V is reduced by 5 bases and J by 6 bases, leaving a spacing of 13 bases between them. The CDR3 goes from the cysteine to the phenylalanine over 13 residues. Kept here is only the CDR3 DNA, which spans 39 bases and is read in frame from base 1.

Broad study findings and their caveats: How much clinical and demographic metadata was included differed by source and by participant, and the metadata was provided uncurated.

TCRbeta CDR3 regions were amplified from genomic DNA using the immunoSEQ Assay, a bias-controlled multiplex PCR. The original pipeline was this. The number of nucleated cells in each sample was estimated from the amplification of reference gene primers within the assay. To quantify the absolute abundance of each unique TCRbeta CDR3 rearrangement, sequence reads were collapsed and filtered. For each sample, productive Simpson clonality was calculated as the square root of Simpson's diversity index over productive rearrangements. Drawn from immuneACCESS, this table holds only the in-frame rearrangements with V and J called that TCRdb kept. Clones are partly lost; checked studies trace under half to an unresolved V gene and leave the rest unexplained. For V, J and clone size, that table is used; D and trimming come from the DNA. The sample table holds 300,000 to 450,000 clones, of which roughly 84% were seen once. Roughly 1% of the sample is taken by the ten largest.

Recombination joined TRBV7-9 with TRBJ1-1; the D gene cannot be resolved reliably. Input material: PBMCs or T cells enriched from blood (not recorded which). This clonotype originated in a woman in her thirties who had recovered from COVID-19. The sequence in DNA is TGTGCCAGCAGCCCGCCCCGGAGCCCTGAAGCTTTCTTT. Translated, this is CASSPPRSPEAFF.